This T cell receptor (beta chain) was sequenced in a study of blood T cell repertoires in COVID-19. Looking at the study overall: PBMCs, B-cell-depleted T cells, or T cells were the source of the cDNA or gDNA that made up the material.

Sequencing was performed with immunoSEQ multiplex PCR; in TCRdb, only in-frame clones are kept and a portion is missing. The sample carries about 60,000 clones, around 85% recorded once. Germline loops: CDR1 MGHRA, CDR2 YSYEKL. Trimming left V 1 base short and J 9 bases short, with 16 bases between. CDR3 size: 15 residues. The TCR comes from a human donor in a cohort sampled during active COVID-19. This chain joins TRBV4-1 and TRBJ2-1, with TRBD2 as a possible D gene (5 bases). Input material: peripheral blood. CDR3 nucleotide sequence: TGCGCCAGCAGCCAAGGGCGGCAGAGTGGAGGTGAGCAGTTCTTC. Translation: CASSQGRQSGGEQFF.